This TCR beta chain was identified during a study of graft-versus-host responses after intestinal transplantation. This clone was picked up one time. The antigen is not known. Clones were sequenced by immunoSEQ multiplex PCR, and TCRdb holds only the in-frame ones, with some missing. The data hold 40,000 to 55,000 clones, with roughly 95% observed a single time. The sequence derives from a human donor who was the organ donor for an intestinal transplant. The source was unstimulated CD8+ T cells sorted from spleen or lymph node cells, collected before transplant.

As DNA, the CDR3 is TGTGCCAGCAGTTACTCAGGCGATCAGGGGGCCGGGGAGCTGTTTTTT. Residues: CASSYSGDQGAGELFF. This chain joins TRBV6-6 and TRBJ2-2; 7 positions agree with TRBD1. The CDR3 contains 16 residues. The V gene end was trimmed by 0 bases and the J gene end by 6 bases; junction bases not matched to a gene: 7. CDR1 and CDR2 from the germline V gene are MNHNY and SVGAGI (reference sequence).